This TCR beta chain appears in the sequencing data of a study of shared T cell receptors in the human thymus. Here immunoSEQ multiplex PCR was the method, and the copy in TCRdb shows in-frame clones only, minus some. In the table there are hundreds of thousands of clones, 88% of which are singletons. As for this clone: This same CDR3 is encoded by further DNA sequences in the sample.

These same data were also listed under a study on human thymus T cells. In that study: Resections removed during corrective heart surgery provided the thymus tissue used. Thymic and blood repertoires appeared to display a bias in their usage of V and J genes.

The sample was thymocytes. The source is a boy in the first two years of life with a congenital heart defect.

CDR3 bases: TGCAGCGTTGAACTGCAGGGTGGATTAACAGATACGCAGTATTTT. Protein: CSVELQGGLTDTQYF. The chain couples TRBV29-1 to TRBJ2-3; tentatively, D is TRBD1 (5 bases). Germline assignment: CDR1 SQVTM and CDR2 ANQGSEA. There are 15 residues in the CDR3. V was cut by 2 bases and J by 3 bases, with 15 bases left in between.